The 25 T cell receptor beta chains presented below share a single source sample, sequenced in a study of cytomegalovirus exposure and HLA in healthy donors. The PCR employed 60 Vbeta primers together with 13 Jbeta primers. Clones were read by immunoSEQ multiplex PCR, and TCRdb kept only the in-frame ones, dropping some. This table lists fewer than 200,000 clones. Sequenced material: PBMCs. The receptor source for this set is a man aged 25-45 years in good health and CMV-seronegative.

The gene calls are TRBV28 and TRBJ1-4; D unclear. V was trimmed by 10 bases and J by 0 bases, leaving 6 bases between them. CDR1 is MDHEN and CDR2 is SYDVKM in the germline V gene. There are 12 residues in the CDR3. This CDR3 is CAIGATNEKLFF. The CDR3 coding sequence is TGTGCCATCGGGGCAACTAATGAAAAACTGTTTTTT.

This chain uses TRBV30 with TRBJ1-4; D is uncertain. The length of the CDR3 is 13 residues. V was cut by 5 bases and J by 0 bases, with 7 bases left in between. The germline CDR1 and CDR2 sequences are GTSNPN and SVGIG (reference sequence). Here the CDR3 DNA reads TGTGCCTGGGACTTTGCAACTAATGAAAAACTGTTTTTT. Translated, it gives CAWDFATNEKLFF.

The chain uses TRBV19 and TRBJ2-5, with TRBD1 identical over 11 bases. Germline assignment: CDR1 LNHDA and CDR2 SQIVND (reference sequence). The V segment lost 1 base and the J segment 4 bases; nucleotides outside the gene matches: 8. The CDR3 extends over 17 amino acids. CDR3 sequence: CASSIAGQGAPRETQYF. The CDR3 bases are TGTGCCAGTAGTATAGCCGGACAGGGGGCGCCAAGAGAGACCCAGTACTTC.

The chain couples TRBV18 to TRBJ1-1, with D perhaps TRBD1 (5 bases). Germline V gives CDR1 KGHSH, CDR2 LQKENI. The V gene lost 4 bases and the J gene lost 1 base, with 19 bases spanning the gap. This CDR3 is built from 17 residues. The CDR3 DNA sequence: TGTGCCAGCTCACTCACCCAACCCCAGCAGGGGAACACTGAAGCTTTCTTT. This sequence encodes CASSLTQPQQGNTEAFF.

V gene TRBV12-5 combines with J gene TRBJ2-7; TRBD1 aligns across 11 bases. Germline V gene sequence: CDR1 LGHNT, CDR2 FRNRAP. CDR3 length: 13 amino acids. Germline trimming cut 7 bases from V and 9 bases from J; bases unmatched to any gene: 8. The CDR3 loop is CASVTDRGLVQYF. The CDR3 DNA follows: TGTGCTAGTGTCACGGACAGGGGGCTGGTGCAGTACTTC.

The rearrangement joins TRBV6-1 to TRBJ2-7, with TRBD1 identical over 9 bases. Per germline, CDR1 MNHNS and CDR2 SASEGT. This CDR3 is built from 15 residues. V trimming: 4 bases; J trimming: 2 bases; junction bases outside the gene matches: 6. DNA for the CDR3: TGTGCCAGCAGTGGCTACGGGACAGGGACCTACGAGCAGTACTTC. Translated: CASSGYGTGTYEQYF.

The J gene is TRBJ2-2, the V gene TRBV5-4, with 11 positions matching TRBD2. Germline-derived CDR1 and CDR2 are SGHNT and YYREEE (reference sequence). CDR3 length: 15 amino acids. The ends lost 4 bases at V and 1 base at J; junction bases unmatched: 0. This chain's CDR3 is CASSGLAGNTGELFF. The CDR3 region has the DNA TGTGCCAGCAGCGGACTAGCGGGGAACACCGGGGAGCTGTTTTTT.

V usage is TRBV7-9 and J usage is TRBJ1-6; the match to TRBD1 covers 8 bases. V dropped 5 bases and J dropped 5; count of bases not matched to a gene: 5. Germline CDR1 is SEHNR and CDR2 is FQNEAQ (reference sequence). This CDR3 has 15 amino acids. The CDR3 DNA follows: TGTGCCAGCAGCGACGGACAGGGCAATAATTCACCCCTCCACTTT. It specifies CASSDGQGNNSPLHF.

This chain joins TRBV5-1 and TRBJ1-3, with D unclear. CDR3 length: 17 residues. The germline V and J ends were trimmed by 2 bases and 4 bases, with 19 bases remaining between them. Looked up from germline, CDR1 is SGHRS and CDR2 is YFSETQ. CDR3 bases: TGCGCCAGCAGCTTCTCCGGTGGGAGGATATCAGGAAACACCATATATTTT. Translation: CASSFSGGRISGNTIYF. Together with reference TRBV5-1 and TRBJ1-3, the CDR3 gives the full variable domain: KAGVTQTPRYLIKTRGQQVTLSCSPISGHRSVSWYQQTPGQGLQFLFEYFSETQRNKGNFPGRFSGRQFSNSRSEMNVSTLELGDSALYLCASSFSGGRISGNTIYFGEGSWLTVV.

V gene TRBV25-1 combines with J gene TRBJ1-2; 9 nucleotides agree with TRBD1. CDR3 length: 14 residues. Trimming took 6 bases from V and 6 from J; bases not matched to a gene: 8. Per the germline V gene, CDR1 is MGHDK and CDR2 is SYGVNS. Written as DNA, the CDR3 is TGTGCCAGCAGGGGAACAGGGGGCGCGGATGGCTACACCTTC. This encodes CASRGTGGADGYTF.

The chain combines TRBV6-1 with TRBJ1-1, with D perhaps TRBD1 (5 bases). The CDR3 is 13 residues long. Germline CDR1 is MNHNS and CDR2 is SASEGT. Trimming cost V 2 bases and J 3 bases, with 7 bases left between them. This chain's CDR3 is CASSERGDTEAFF. The CDR3 region has the DNA TGTGCCAGCAGTGAACGGGGGGACACTGAAGCTTTCTTT.

The V and J genes are TRBV5-8 and TRBJ2-1; weak D call: TRBD2 (6 bases). Germline V CDR1 and CDR2: SGHTS, YDEGEE. The CDR3 length is 15 residues. Trimming removed 4 bases from V and 5 bases from J, with 16 bases in between. CDR3 sequence reads: CASSPPEGLNNEQFF. CDR3 DNA sequence: TGTGCCAGCAGCCCCCCGGAGGGCCTGAACAATGAGCAGTTCTTC.

The chain combines TRBV6-5 with TRBJ2-7; D gene ambiguous. The CDR3 has 16 residues. V lost 0 bases, J lost 0 bases, and 12 bases lay in between. The V gene's germline CDR1 is MNHEY and CDR2 SVGAGI. CDR3 nucleotide sequence: TGTGCCAGCAGTTACTCGGGCGCAGGTACCTCCTACGAGCAGTACTTC. Amino acid sequence: CASSYSGAGTSYEQYF.

The V gene is TRBV7-2, the J gene TRBJ2-1; TRBD2 matches 13 bases. The CDR3 spans 15 residues. V shed 1 base and J 8 bases; nucleotides not matched to a gene: 2. Germline V gene lookup returns CDR1 SGHTA and CDR2 FQGNSA. The CDR3 DNA is TGTGCCAGCAGCTTAGGACTAGCGGGGGGTCATGAGCAGTTCTTC. It codes for CASSLGLAGGHEQFF.

The chain combines TRBV6-1 with TRBJ1-6; perhaps TRBD1 as D (5 bases). Trimming stripped 5 bases from V and 5 bases from J, with 13 bases between. This CDR3 region has 15 residues. The germline V gene has CDR1 MNHNS and CDR2 SASEGT. CDR3 DNA: TGTGCCAGCAGTCAACTACAGGAGAATAATTCACCCCTCCACTTT. Encoded protein: CASSQLQENNSPLHF.

The V and J genes are TRBV7-9 and TRBJ1-4; D might be TRBD1 (6 bases). V was shortened by 6 bases and J by 3 bases, with 11 bases between the two germline ends. Germline V gives CDR1 SEHNR, CDR2 FQNEAQ (reference sequence). The CDR3 is 14 amino acids. CDR3 sequence reads: CASRGQGPNEKLFF. For the CDR3, the DNA is TGTGCCAGCAGGGGGCAGGGGCCTAATGAAAAACTGTTTTTT. The full variable domain, completed using reference TRBV7-9 and TRBJ1-4, is DTGVSQNPRHKITKRGQNVTFRCDPISEHNRLYWYRQTLGQGPEFLTYFQNEAQLEKSRLLSDRFSAERPKGSFSTLEIQRTEQGDSAMYLCASRGQGPNEKLFFGSGTQLSVL.

The chain joins TRBV5-4 to TRBJ2-7, with 9 bases identical to TRBD1. This CDR3 is 15 amino acids long. The ends lost 0 bases at V and 5 bases at J; junction bases unmatched: 6. Germline values: CDR1 SGHNT, CDR2 YYREEE (reference sequence). This CDR3 reads CASSLVGTGPDEQYF. CDR3 sequence (DNA): TGTGCCAGCAGCTTGGTCGGGACAGGGCCCGACGAGCAGTACTTC.

J is TRBJ2-5 and V is TRBV4-2; D is perhaps TRBD2 (6 bases). Germline CDR1 is LGHNA and CDR2 is YNFKEQ. The CDR3 is 14 residues long. The ends were cut back, 3 bases at V and 3 bases at J, with 11 bases in the middle. The CDR3 spells CASSQVSGEETQYF. CDR3 nucleotide sequence: TGTGCCAGCAGCCAGGTTTCGGGGGAAGAGACCCAGTACTTC.

The CDR3 region is CASSLAGRGRGYTF. CDR3 bases: TGTGCCAGCAGCTTGGCCGGCAGGGGGCGTGGCTACACCTTC. The genes are TRBV5-4 and TRBJ1-2; TRBD1 matches at 8 bases. Unmatched junction bases numbered 5, after V lost 0 bases and J lost 7 bases. Germline V gene sequence: CDR1 SGHNT, CDR2 YYREEE (reference sequence). This CDR3 is built from 14 residues. The full variable domain, with the rest looked up from reference TRBV5-4 and TRBJ1-2, is ETGVTQSPTHLIKTRGQQVTLRCSSQSGHNTVSWYQQALGQGPQFIFQYYREEENGRGNFPPRFSGLQFPNYSSELNVNALELDDSALYLCASSLAGRGRGYTFGSGTRLTVV.

V gene TRBV30 combines with J gene TRBJ1-6; 8 bases match TRBD1. This CDR3 has 15 residues. V shed 1 base and J 10 bases; nucleotides not matched to a gene: 9. Germline V gene data show CDR1 as GTSNPN and CDR2 as SVGIG (reference sequence). The CDR3 loop is CAWSETGGESSPLHF. In DNA form, the CDR3 reads TGTGCCTGGAGTGAAACAGGGGGGGAAAGCTCACCCCTCCACTTT.

The V gene is TRBV4-1, the J gene TRBJ2-5, with a possible D match to TRBD2 (7 bases). Trimming pared 1 base from V and 5 bases from J, leaving 14 bases between. The length of the CDR3 is 15 residues. The germline V gene encodes CDR1 MGHRA and CDR2 YSYEKL. As DNA, the CDR3 is TGCGCCAGCAGCCAAGGGACGGGGGGCGTGGAGACCCAGTACTTC. Its protein product is CASSQGTGGVETQYF.

This chain joins TRBV28 and TRBJ1-3; TRBD1 might be the D (6 bases). CDR1 and CDR2 (germline): MDHEN, SYDVKM. There are 15 residues in the CDR3. The ends were cut back, 3 bases at V and 2 bases at J, with 11 bases in the middle. The CDR3 reads CASSFPAGAGNTIYF. CDR3 coding DNA: TGTGCCAGCAGTTTTCCGGCAGGGGCTGGAAACACCATATATTTT.

The CDR3 loop reads CASSLDPRSYEQYF. The DNA of the CDR3 is TGCGCCAGCAGCTTGGACCCGAGGTCCTACGAGCAGTACTTC. The chain has TRBV5-1 and TRBJ2-7, with no clear D. Trimming shortened V by 0 bases and J by 1 base, and 8 bases separated the two germline ends. The CDR3 is made up of 14 amino acids. Germline CDR1 reads SGHRS; CDR2 reads YFSETQ.

This sequence joins TRBV27 and TRBJ1-5; a possible D gene is TRBD1 (5 bases). Germline loops: CDR1 MNHEY, CDR2 SMNVEV (reference sequence). The CDR3 runs to 14 residues. V was shortened by 5 bases and J by 4 bases, with 12 bases between the two germline ends. CDR3 nucleotide sequence: TGTGCCAGCAGTCCTCGACAGAGAAATCAGCCCCAGCATTTT. Its protein product is CASSPRQRNQPQHF.

A word on this clone: Other DNA sequences in the same sample also yield this CDR3. This chain joins TRBV4-1 and TRBJ1-1; 9 bases agree with TRBD1. Germline V gene lookup returns CDR1 MGHRA and CDR2 YSYEKL. Losses at the gene ends were 4 bases for V and 3 bases for J; bases not matched to a gene: 3. This CDR3 contains 14 residues. DNA of the CDR3: TGCGCCAGCAGCCTGAGACAGGGGGACACTGAAGCTTTCTTT. This gives the protein CASSLRQGDTEAFF.